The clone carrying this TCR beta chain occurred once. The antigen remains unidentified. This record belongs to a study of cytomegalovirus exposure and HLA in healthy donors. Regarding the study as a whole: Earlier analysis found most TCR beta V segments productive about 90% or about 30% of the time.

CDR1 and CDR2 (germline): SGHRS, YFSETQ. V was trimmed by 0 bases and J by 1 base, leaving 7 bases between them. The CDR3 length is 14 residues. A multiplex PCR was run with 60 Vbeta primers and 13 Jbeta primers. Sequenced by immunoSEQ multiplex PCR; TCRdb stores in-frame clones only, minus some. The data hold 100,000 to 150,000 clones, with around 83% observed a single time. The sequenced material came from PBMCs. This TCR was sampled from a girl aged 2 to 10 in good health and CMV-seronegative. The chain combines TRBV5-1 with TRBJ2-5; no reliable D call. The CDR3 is CASSLGGGQETQYF. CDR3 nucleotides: TGCGCCAGCAGCTTGGGTGGCGGCCAAGAGACCCAGTACTTC.